Below are 7 T cell receptor beta chains sequenced from a single sample in a study of T-cell reconstitution after alpha-beta-depleted transplantation in children. Preparation of the TCRbeta library involved a method that used unique molecular identifiers. TCRdb passed the PCR reads through MiXCR, listing each CDR3 protein once. The repertoire holds about 870,000 distinct CDR3 sequences, about 16% seen once, with approximately 5% in the top ten. Sequences were derived from PBMCs, mostly from graft donor cells, sampled 360 days after TCRalphabeta/CD19-depleted stem cell transplant. The receptors here all came from a male patient aged 10 to 17 who had a stem cell transplant for acute lymphoblastic leukemia, so the T cells may come from the graft donor.

The rearrangement joins TRBV12-3 or TRBV12-4 to TRBJ2-3; tentative D call: TRBD2 (6 bases). The CDR3 spans 13 residues. Between the trimmed V and J ends, which lost 6 bases and 4 bases, there was a span of 11 bases. Written as DNA, the CDR3 is TGTGCCAGCAGATTACTAGCTGCAGATACGCAGTATTTT. It translates to CASRLLAADTQYF.

The chain links TRBV4-1 to TRBJ2-2, with TRBD2 identical over 13 bases. Losses at the gene ends were 3 bases for V and 0 bases for J; bases not matched to a gene: 1. Looked up from germline, CDR1 is MGHRA and CDR2 is YSYEKL. The CDR3 runs to 17 residues. Here the CDR3 reads CASSQTSGRTNTGELFF. In DNA, the CDR3 is TGCGCCAGCAGCCAGACTAGCGGGAGGACGAACACCGGGGAGCTGTTTTTT.

V is TRBV4-1 and J is TRBJ1-6; D gene unclear. The CDR3 sequence is 12 residues long. The V and J ends lost 4 bases and 7 bases respectively, with 5 bases between them. From germline, CDR1 is MGHRA and CDR2 YSYEKL. The DNA for the CDR3 is TGCGCCAGCAGCCTAACGAATTCACCCCTCCACTTT. The encoded protein is CASSLTNSPLHF.

The table lists this clonotype with many counts. CDR3: CASSPSGKIEQYF. CDR3 nucleotide sequence: TGTGCCAGCAGTCCTAGCGGGAAGATCGAGCAGTACTTC. The chain carries TRBV27 and TRBJ2-7, with 9 positions matching TRBD2. The CDR3 runs 13 residues. V was pared by 5 bases and J by 6 bases, with 5 bases of the junction left unmatched. Per germline, CDR1 MNHEY and CDR2 SMNVEV (reference sequence).

This clonotype was observed a handful of times. The chain is built from TRBV11-1 and TRBJ2-3, with D perhaps matching TRBD1 or TRBD2 (5 bases each). V lost 5 bases to trimming and J lost 2 bases, with 23 bases between them. Germline CDR1 is SGHAT and CDR2 is FQDESV (reference sequence). The CDR3 totals 18 residues. CDR3 residues: CASSPGTLRSLVTDTQYF. The CDR3 nucleotides read TGTGCCAGCAGCCCCGGGACCCTCAGGAGCCTTGTCACAGATACGCAGTATTTT.

This clonotype showed up just a few times. The chain uses TRBV3-1 and TRBJ2-1; 8 nucleotides line up with TRBD2. The ends lost 8 bases at V and 10 bases at J; junction bases unmatched: 10. This CDR3 comprises 13 residues. Germline V gene sequence: CDR1 LGHDT, CDR2 YNNKEL (reference sequence). The CDR3 sequence: CASGLAALREQFF. In nucleotides, the CDR3 is TGTGCCAGCGGACTAGCAGCCTTACGGGAGCAGTTCTTC.

V and J are TRBV24-1 and TRBJ2-1, with TRBD2 matching 12 bases. The germline V gene has CDR1 KGHDR and CDR2 SFDVKD. V dropped 8 bases and J dropped 7; count of bases not matched to a gene: 11. CDR3 length: 16 amino acids. The CDR3 reads CATTTSGRGNGNEQFF. CDR3 coding DNA: TGTGCCACCACGACTAGCGGGAGAGGTAATGGGAATGAGCAGTTCTTC.